This TCR beta chain came from a study of OX40 agonist ivuxolimab in advanced cancers. Trimming removed 5 bases from V and 8 bases from J, with 19 bases in between. From germline, CDR1 is SGHTA and CDR2 FQGTGA. This CDR3 has 15 residues. Here immunoSEQ multiplex PCR was the method, and the copy in TCRdb shows in-frame clones only, minus some. Counted here are tens of thousands of clones, 89% occurring once; the ten biggest clones make up about a sixth. The J gene is TRBJ2-1, the V gene TRBV7-3; D is uncertain. Sequencing was performed on CD4+ or CD8+ T cells sorted from blood, taken in a trial of the OX40 agonist ivuxolimab. This TCR derives from an adult with an advanced solid tumor such as melanoma, head and neck, liver or kidney cancer. CDR3 sequence reads: CASSLHGPPLDEQFF. DNA for the CDR3: TGTGCCAGCAGCCTACACGGGCCTCCCCTGGATGAGCAGTTCTTC.